This entry lists 8 T cell receptor beta chains sequenced from one sample in a study of response to subunit inactivated influenza vaccine. Each CDR3 protein is one row after TCRdb ran MiXCR on the RT-PCR reads. The sample carries 500,000 to 600,000 distinct CDR3 sequences, approximately 7.7% recorded once. The starting material was PBMCs from blood, obtained roughly 24 months after vaccination. The source of these receptors is a man between 50 and 69 years old who received an inactivated influenza vaccine.

There are many counts of this clonotype. This sequence joins TRBV27 and TRBJ2-1, with TRBD2 matching 11 bases. The CDR3 totals 16 residues. Trimming removed 4 bases from V and 8 bases from J; junction bases left unmatched: 10. The V gene's germline CDR1 is MNHEY and CDR2 SMNVEV (reference sequence). The chain's CDR3 is CASSSLTSGSGDEQFF. DNA for the CDR3: TGTGCCAGCAGTTCGCTAACTAGCGGGAGTGGAGATGAGCAGTTCTTC.

This sequence joins TRBV9 and TRBJ2-7; D may be TRBD1 or TRBD2 (5 bases each). V shed 4 bases and J shed 2 bases, with 19 bases lying between them. The length of the CDR3 is 16 residues. CDR1 and CDR2 (germline): SGDLS, YYNGEE. Here the CDR3 reads CASSPRGRSTAYEQYF. CDR3 DNA sequence: TGTGCCAGCAGCCCCCGGGGCAGGTCGACAGCCTACGAGCAGTACTTC. The full variable domain, completed using reference TRBV9 and TRBJ2-7, is DSGVTQTPKHLITATGQRVTLRCSPRSGDLSVYWYQQSLDQGLQFLIQYYNGEERAKGNILERFSAQQFPDLHSELNLSSLELGDSALYFCASSPRGRSTAYEQYFGPGTRLTVT.

In this sample, this clonotype turned up many times. The chain is built from TRBV6-4 and TRBJ2-1; D may be TRBD1 (6 bases). CDR3 size: 14 residues. Germline V gives CDR1 MRHNA, CDR2 SNTAGT. V was shortened by 4 bases and J by 4 bases, with 11 bases between the two germline ends. CDR3 bases: TGTGCCAGCAGTGCGGACAGCCGATACAATGAGCAGTTCTTC. This sequence encodes CASSADSRYNEQFF.

At least ten counts were recorded for this clonotype. This chain links TRBV6-2 or TRBV6-3 with TRBJ2-7; tentatively, D is TRBD2 (5 bases). V was cut by 8 bases and J by 3 bases, with 11 bases left in between. There are 12 residues in the CDR3. Germline loops: CDR1 MNHEY, CDR2 SVGEGT. CDR3 nucleotide sequence: TGTGCCAGCCGTACGGCGGGCTACGAGCAGTACTTC. It translates to CASRTAGYEQYF.

The genes are TRBV12-3 or TRBV12-4 and TRBJ2-2; D possibly uses TRBD1 or TRBD2 (6 bases each). The CDR3 length is 16 residues. V was shortened by 4 bases and J by 5 bases, with 17 bases between the two germline ends. This CDR3 is CASSSRGLAGTGELFF. CDR3 nucleotides: TGTGCCAGCAGTTCCCGGGGGCTAGCAGGGACCGGGGAGCTGTTTTTT.

A few counts support this clonotype. The chain couples TRBV3-1 to TRBJ2-1; a weak D match, TRBD2 (5 bases). The V and J ends lost 0 bases and 3 bases respectively, with 9 bases between them. This CDR3 is 15 amino acids long. Germline V gives CDR1 LGHDT, CDR2 YNNKEL (reference sequence). The CDR3 nucleotides are TGTGCCAGCAGCCAAGAAACGGGATTCTACAATGAGCAGTTCTTC. Translation gives CASSQETGFYNEQFF.

This clonotype showed up many times. V and J are TRBV20-1 and TRBJ1-1, with TRBD1 matching 9 bases. In germline, CDR1 is DFQATT, CDR2 SNEGSKA (reference sequence). This CDR3 is built from 14 residues. Losses at the gene ends were 6 bases for V and 10 bases for J; bases not matched to a gene: 15. The CDR3 reads CSAKIPGQGMSAFF. CDR3 coding DNA: TGCAGTGCAAAGATACCGGGACAGGGAATGTCAGCTTTCTTT.

Ten or more counts support this clonotype. This chain links TRBV18 with TRBJ1-1, with D unresolved. This CDR3 comprises 13 residues. Germline V CDR1 and CDR2: KGHSH, LQKENI. Trimming took off 4 bases at V and 5 bases at J, with 11 bases between the two ends. This CDR3 is CASSQNFLTEAFF. Here the CDR3 DNA reads TGTGCCAGCTCACAGAATTTTTTGACTGAAGCTTTCTTT.